Listed below are T cell receptor beta chains from one sample, sequenced in a study of human T cells and chemical hapten exposure. TCRdb processed the RACE reads anew with MiXCR; each CDR3 protein has one entry. Of roughly 96,000 distinct CDR3 sequences detected, about 9.6% appear once; the ten largest clones hold about 2%. The source material was whole blood, sampled in connection with sensitization to the hapten diphenylcyclopropenone (DPC). Receptors were obtained from a woman aged 35 to 49 with alopecia areata. Some clones in this sample may be carry-over from other donors' samples. Each CDR3 is given with its conserved first and last residue. D genes are given only for firm matches. Not every row has a clone size; where given, it reads once, few, many or a size class.

v_call: TRBV12-3/TRBV12-4
j_call: TRBJ2-5
d_call: TRBD2
clone_size: .
cdr3_aa: CASSFASGPKADF
cdr3_nt: TGTGCCAGCAGTTTTGCTAGCGGCCCTAAAGCAGACTTC

v_call: TRBV6-2/TRBV6-3
j_call: TRBJ2-5
d_call: TRBD2
clone_size: .
cdr3_aa: CACSRGTSWVETQYF
cdr3_nt: TGTGCCTGCAGTAGGGGGACTAGCTGGGTAGAGACCCAGTACTTC

v_call: TRBV3-1
j_call: TRBJ2-3
d_call: TRBD2
clone_size: .
cdr3_aa: CASSQLAGGSDTQYF
cdr3_nt: TGTGCCAGCAGCCAACTAGCGGGAGGATCGGATACGCAGTATTTT

v_call: TRBV20-1
j_call: TRBJ2-2
d_call: .
clone_size: few
cdr3_aa: CSARDLEGGHTGELFF
cdr3_nt: TGCAGTGCTAGAGATCTCGAGGGAGGTCATACCGGGGAGCTGTTTTTT

v_call: TRBV29-1
j_call: TRBJ2-1
d_call: .
clone_size: .
cdr3_aa: CSVDLFSSDEQFF
cdr3_nt: TGCAGCGTTGATTTATTTAGCAGCGATGAGCAGTTCTTC

v_call: TRBV28
j_call: TRBJ2-5
d_call: TRBD2
clone_size: few
cdr3_aa: CASRLAGTFQETQYF
cdr3_nt: TGTGCCAGCAGACTAGCGGGGACATTCCAAGAGACCCAGTACTTC

v_call: TRBV20-1
j_call: TRBJ2-2
d_call: TRBD1
clone_size: .
cdr3_aa: CSAGRGLPIGGELFF
cdr3_nt: TGCAGTGCCGGCAGGGGGCTTCCAATCGGCGGGGAGCTGTTTTTT

v_call: TRBV20-1
j_call: TRBJ2-7
d_call: .
clone_size: .
cdr3_aa: CSATRGPRTYEQYF
cdr3_nt: TGCAGTGCTACACGGGGGCCCCGAACCTACGAGCAGTACTTC

v_call: TRBV5-6
j_call: TRBJ1-2
d_call: .
clone_size: few
cdr3_aa: CASSRFNQAGGYTF
cdr3_nt: TGTGCCAGCAGCCGGTTTAACCAGGCTGGTGGCTACACCTTC

v_call: TRBV18
j_call: TRBJ2-6
d_call: .
clone_size: many
cdr3_aa: CASSPGGANVLTF
cdr3_nt: TGTGCCAGCTCACCGGGTGGGGCCAACGTCCTGACTTTC

v_call: TRBV7-9
j_call: TRBJ2-5
d_call: .
clone_size: many
cdr3_aa: CASSLGSVEQETQYF
cdr3_nt: TGTGCCAGCAGCTTAGGAAGCGTAGAACAAGAGACCCAGTACTTC

v_call: TRBV6-1
j_call: TRBJ2-2
d_call: .
clone_size: many
cdr3_aa: CAVSPGELFF
cdr3_nt: TGTGCCGTCTCTCCCGGGGAGCTGTTTTTT

v_call: TRBV21-1
j_call: TRBJ2-1
d_call: .
clone_size: .
cdr3_aa: CASSKVGNEQFF
cdr3_nt: TGTGCCAGCAGCAAAGTCGGCAATGAGCAGTTCTTC

v_call: TRBV7-2
j_call: TRBJ1-5
d_call: .
clone_size: many
cdr3_aa: CASSSRREGNQPQHF
cdr3_nt: TGTGCCAGCAGCTCCCGGAGGGAAGGCAATCAGCCCCAGCATTTT

v_call: TRBV18
j_call: TRBJ2-6
d_call: TRBD1
clone_size: few
cdr3_aa: CASSPQGGAPGANVLTF
cdr3_nt: TGTGCCAGCTCACCTCAAGGGGGCGCGCCTGGGGCCAACGTCCTGACTTTC

v_call: TRBV11-2
j_call: TRBJ1-4
d_call: .
clone_size: .
cdr3_aa: CASSKLRTEGKLFF
cdr3_nt: TGTGCCAGCAGCAAACTAAGGACAGAGGGAAAACTGTTTTTT

v_call: TRBV29-1
j_call: TRBJ1-1
d_call: .
clone_size: few
cdr3_aa: CSVEEARGF
cdr3_nt: TGCAGCGTTGAAGAGGCCAGAGGCTTT

v_call: TRBV9
j_call: TRBJ1-4
d_call: TRBD1
clone_size: few
cdr3_aa: CASSTAGTGGEKLFF
cdr3_nt: TGTGCCAGCAGCACGGCCGGGACAGGGGGTGAAAAACTGTTTTTT

v_call: TRBV6-2/TRBV6-3
j_call: TRBJ1-5
d_call: .
clone_size: .
cdr3_aa: CASSYSELGNQPQHF
cdr3_nt: TGTGCCAGCAGTTACTCGGAGTTAGGCAATCAGCCCCAGCATTTT

v_call: TRBV7-8
j_call: TRBJ2-7
d_call: TRBD1
clone_size: many
cdr3_aa: CASSHRDRLNEQYF
cdr3_nt: TGTGCCAGCAGCCATCGGGACAGACTGAACGAGCAGTACTTC

v_call: TRBV9
j_call: TRBJ2-7
d_call: .
clone_size: few
cdr3_aa: CASSVEGSLAHEQYF
cdr3_nt: TGTGCCAGCAGCGTAGAAGGGAGTTTAGCCCACGAGCAGTACTTC

v_call: TRBV7-3
j_call: TRBJ2-6
d_call: .
clone_size: many
cdr3_aa: CASSKRTAGANVLTF
cdr3_nt: TGTGCCAGCTCAAAAAGGACCGCTGGGGCCAACGTCCTGACTTTC

v_call: TRBV11-2
j_call: TRBJ2-6
d_call: .
clone_size: many
cdr3_aa: CASSLTARAGANVLTF
cdr3_nt: TGTGCCAGCAGCTTAACGGCCAGGGCTGGGGCCAACGTCCTGACTTTC

v_call: TRBV9
j_call: TRBJ2-7
d_call: .
clone_size: many
cdr3_aa: CASSVGTPFNEQYF
cdr3_nt: TGTGCCAGCAGCGTCGGGACTCCCTTTAACGAGCAGTACTTC

v_call: TRBV21-1
j_call: TRBJ2-7
d_call: .
clone_size: many
cdr3_aa: CASGQGLLEQYF
cdr3_nt: TGTGCCAGCGGACAGGGTCTGCTCGAGCAGTACTTC

v_call: TRBV14
j_call: TRBJ2-5
d_call: .
clone_size: many
cdr3_aa: CASSYQETQYF
cdr3_nt: TGTGCCAGCAGTTACCAAGAGACCCAGTACTTC

v_call: TRBV29-1
j_call: TRBJ2-1
d_call: .
clone_size: many
cdr3_aa: CSVEVVGRSSYNEQFF
cdr3_nt: TGCAGCGTTGAAGTAGTGGGGCGGTCCTCCTACAATGAGCAGTTCTTC

v_call: TRBV24-1
j_call: TRBJ1-5
d_call: TRBD1
clone_size: many
cdr3_aa: CATSVGQGNNQPQHF
cdr3_nt: TGTGCCACCAGTGTAGGACAGGGAAACAATCAGCCCCAGCATTTT

v_call: TRBV7-9
j_call: TRBJ1-2
d_call: .
clone_size: many
cdr3_aa: CASSHTQEGYKGYTF
cdr3_nt: TGTGCCAGCAGCCATACTCAAGAGGGCTATAAGGGCTACACCTTC

v_call: TRBV6-2/TRBV6-3
j_call: TRBJ2-7
d_call: .
clone_size: many
cdr3_aa: CASTKAEPYEQYF
cdr3_nt: TGTGCCAGCACTAAAGCAGAACCCTACGAGCAGTACTTC

v_call: TRBV27
j_call: TRBJ1-5
d_call: .
clone_size: .
cdr3_aa: CASSLRGIGGWQPQHF
cdr3_nt: TGTGCCAGCAGTTTAAGGGGGATTGGGGGGTGGCAGCCCCAGCATTTT

v_call: TRBV7-2
j_call: TRBJ2-3
d_call: TRBD2
clone_size: .
cdr3_aa: CASSTTSGTLDTQYF
cdr3_nt: TGTGCCAGCAGCACGACTAGCGGGACTTTAGATACGCAGTATTTT

v_call: TRBV20-1
j_call: TRBJ2-7
d_call: TRBD1
clone_size: .
cdr3_aa: CSAEDLGQVNYEQYF
cdr3_nt: TGCAGTGCAGAGGACCTAGGACAGGTGAACTACGAGCAGTACTTC

v_call: TRBV6-6
j_call: TRBJ2-4
d_call: TRBD2
clone_size: .
cdr3_aa: CASTSGTSGFIQYF
cdr3_nt: TGTGCCAGCACTTCCGGGACTAGCGGGTTCATTCAGTACTTC

v_call: TRBV27
j_call: TRBJ2-7
d_call: .
clone_size: few
cdr3_aa: CASSSHILSEQYF
cdr3_nt: TGTGCCAGCAGTTCCCATATTTTAAGCGAGCAGTACTTC

v_call: TRBV7-2
j_call: TRBJ1-6
d_call: .
clone_size: .
cdr3_aa: CATHLGPSIGSPLHF
cdr3_nt: TGTGCCACCCACCTGGGACCGAGTATAGGTTCACCCCTCCACTTT

v_call: TRBV19
j_call: TRBJ2-4
d_call: TRBD2
clone_size: few
cdr3_aa: CASSIRLAGGIENIQYF
cdr3_nt: TGTGCCAGTAGTATCAGGCTAGCGGGAGGGATAGAAAACATTCAGTACTTC

v_call: TRBV29-1
j_call: TRBJ2-3
d_call: TRBD2
clone_size: many
cdr3_aa: CSVRLAGNTDTQYF
cdr3_nt: TGCAGCGTGCGGCTAGCGGGAAACACAGATACGCAGTATTTT

v_call: TRBV12-3/TRBV12-4
j_call: TRBJ1-5
d_call: TRBD1
clone_size: many
cdr3_aa: CASSLGQGNQPQHF
cdr3_nt: TGTGCCAGCAGTTTAGGACAGGGTAATCAGCCCCAGCATTTT

v_call: TRBV10-3
j_call: TRBJ1-5
d_call: .
clone_size: .
cdr3_aa: CAISVGDFQPQHF
cdr3_nt: TGTGCCATCAGTGTCGGGGATTTTCAGCCCCAGCATTTT

v_call: TRBV6-5
j_call: TRBJ2-1
d_call: .
clone_size: many
cdr3_aa: CASNKGSYNEQFF
cdr3_nt: TGTGCCAGCAATAAGGGCAGTTACAATGAGCAGTTCTTC

v_call: TRBV7-6
j_call: TRBJ2-2
d_call: TRBD2
clone_size: many
cdr3_aa: CASSPGRGEANTGELFF
cdr3_nt: TGTGCCAGCAGCCCCGGGAGGGGGGAGGCGAACACCGGGGAGCTGTTTTTT

v_call: TRBV10-3
j_call: TRBJ2-1
d_call: .
clone_size: .
cdr3_aa: CATGSVAEQFF
cdr3_nt: TGTGCCACCGGGAGTGTAGCTGAGCAGTTCTTC

v_call: TRBV20-1
j_call: TRBJ1-1
d_call: .
clone_size: .
cdr3_aa: CSARDISPGAFF
cdr3_nt: TGCAGTGCTAGGGACATATCCCCAGGAGCTTTCTTT

v_call: TRBV11-2
j_call: TRBJ2-1
d_call: TRBD2
clone_size: few
cdr3_aa: CASSLPSGRINEQFF
cdr3_nt: TGTGCCAGCAGCCTACCTAGCGGGAGAATCAATGAGCAGTTCTTC

v_call: TRBV29-1
j_call: TRBJ1-2
d_call: .
clone_size: many
cdr3_aa: CSVEGQLGDGYTF
cdr3_nt: TGCAGCGTTGAGGGACAACTAGGGGACGGCTACACCTTC

v_call: TRBV18
j_call: TRBJ2-4
d_call: .
clone_size: many
cdr3_aa: CASSPRVRDIQYF
cdr3_nt: TGTGCCAGCTCACCCCGGGTTAGGGACATTCAGTACTTC

v_call: TRBV10-3
j_call: TRBJ2-1
d_call: TRBD1
clone_size: many
cdr3_aa: CAISGTGVDNEQFF
cdr3_nt: TGTGCCATCTCCGGGACAGGGGTAGACAATGAGCAGTTCTTC

v_call: TRBV4-3
j_call: TRBJ1-4
d_call: .
clone_size: .
cdr3_aa: CASSQDTTNEKLFF
cdr3_nt: TGCGCCAGCAGCCAAGACACAACTAATGAAAAACTGTTTTTT

v_call: TRBV7-2
j_call: TRBJ2-6
d_call: .
clone_size: many
cdr3_aa: CASSLVVGSGANVLTF
cdr3_nt: TGTGCCAGCAGCTTAGTCGTGGGGTCAGGGGCCAACGTCCTGACTTTC

v_call: TRBV5-1
j_call: TRBJ1-6
d_call: .
clone_size: many
cdr3_aa: CASSFIQGNSGSPLHF
cdr3_nt: TGCGCCAGCAGCTTCATACAGGGAAACTCGGGATCACCCCTCCACTTT

v_call: TRBV20-1
j_call: TRBJ1-1
d_call: .
clone_size: .
cdr3_aa: CSARARGVLNTEAFF
cdr3_nt: TGCAGTGCTAGAGCGAGGGGCGTCTTGAACACTGAAGCTTTCTTT

v_call: TRBV12-3/TRBV12-4
j_call: TRBJ1-1
d_call: .
clone_size: .
cdr3_aa: CASSFEGDTEAFF
cdr3_nt: TGTGCCAGCAGTTTCGAGGGGGACACTGAAGCTTTCTTT